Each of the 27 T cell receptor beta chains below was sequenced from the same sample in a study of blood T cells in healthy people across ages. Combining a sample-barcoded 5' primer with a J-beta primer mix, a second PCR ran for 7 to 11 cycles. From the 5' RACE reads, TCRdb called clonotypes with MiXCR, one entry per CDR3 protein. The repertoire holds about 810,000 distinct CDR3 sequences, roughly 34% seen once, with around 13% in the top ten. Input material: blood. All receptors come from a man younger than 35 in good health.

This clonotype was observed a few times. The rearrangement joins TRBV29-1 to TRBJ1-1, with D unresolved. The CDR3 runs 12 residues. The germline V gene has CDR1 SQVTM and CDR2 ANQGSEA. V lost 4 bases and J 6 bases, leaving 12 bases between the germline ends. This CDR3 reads CSVGVLGAEAFF. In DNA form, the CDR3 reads TGCAGCGTTGGGGTGCTCGGGGCTGAAGCTTTCTTT.

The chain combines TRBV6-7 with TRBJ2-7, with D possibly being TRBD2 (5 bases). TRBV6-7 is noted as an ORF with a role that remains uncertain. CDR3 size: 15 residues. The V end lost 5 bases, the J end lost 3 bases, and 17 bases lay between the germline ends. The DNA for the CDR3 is TGTGCCAGCAGTATCGACGGGGTCTGGGGCTACGAGCAGTACTTC. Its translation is CASSIDGVWGYEQYF.

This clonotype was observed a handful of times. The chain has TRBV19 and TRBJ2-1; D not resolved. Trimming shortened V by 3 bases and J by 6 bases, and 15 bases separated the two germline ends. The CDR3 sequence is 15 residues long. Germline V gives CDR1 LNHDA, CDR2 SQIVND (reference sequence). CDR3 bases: TGTGCCAGTAGTATTGGATTTTTTTCTCCCAATGAGCAGTTCTTC. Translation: CASSIGFFSPNEQFF.

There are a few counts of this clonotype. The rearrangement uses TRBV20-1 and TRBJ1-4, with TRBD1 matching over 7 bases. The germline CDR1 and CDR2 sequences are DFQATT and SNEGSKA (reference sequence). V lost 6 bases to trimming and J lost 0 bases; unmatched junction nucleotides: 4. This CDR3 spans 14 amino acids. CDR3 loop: CSAKDRSTNEKLFF. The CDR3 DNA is TGCAGTGCGAAGGACAGGTCAACTAATGAAAAACTGTTTTTT.

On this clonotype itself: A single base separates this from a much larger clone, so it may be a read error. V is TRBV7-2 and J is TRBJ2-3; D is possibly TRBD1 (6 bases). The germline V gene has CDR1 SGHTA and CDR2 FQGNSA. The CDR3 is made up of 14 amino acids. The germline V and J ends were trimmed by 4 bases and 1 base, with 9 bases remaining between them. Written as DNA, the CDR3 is TGTGCCAGCAGCTGCCCAGGGGGCACAGATACGCAGTATTTT. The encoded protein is CASSCPGGTDTQYF. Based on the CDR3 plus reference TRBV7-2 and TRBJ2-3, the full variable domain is GAGVSQSPSNKVTEKGKDVELRCDPISGHTALYWYRQSLGQGLEFLIYFQGNSAPDKSGLPSDRFSAERTGGSVSTLTIQRTQQEDSAVYLCASSCPGGTDTQYFGPGTRLTVL.

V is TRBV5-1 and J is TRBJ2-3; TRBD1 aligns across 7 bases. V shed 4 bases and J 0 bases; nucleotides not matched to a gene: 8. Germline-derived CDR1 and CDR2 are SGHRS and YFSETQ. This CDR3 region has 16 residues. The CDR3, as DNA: TGCGCCAGCAGCCAACGGACAGGACATAGCACAGATACGCAGTATTTT. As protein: CASSQRTGHSTDTQYF. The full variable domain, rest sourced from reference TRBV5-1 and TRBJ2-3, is KAGVTQTPRYLIKTRGQQVTLSCSPISGHRSVSWYQQTPGQGLQFLFEYFSETQRNKGNFPGRFSGRQFSNSRSEMNVSTLELGDSALYLCASSQRTGHSTDTQYFGPGTRLTVL.

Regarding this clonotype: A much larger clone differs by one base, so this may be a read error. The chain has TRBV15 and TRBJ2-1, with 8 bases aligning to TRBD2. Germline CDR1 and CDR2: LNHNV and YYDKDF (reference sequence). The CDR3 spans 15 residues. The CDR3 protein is CAPSRVAGSYNEQFF. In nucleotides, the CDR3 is TGTGCCCCCAGCAGAGTAGCGGGAAGTTACAATGAGCAGTTCTTC.

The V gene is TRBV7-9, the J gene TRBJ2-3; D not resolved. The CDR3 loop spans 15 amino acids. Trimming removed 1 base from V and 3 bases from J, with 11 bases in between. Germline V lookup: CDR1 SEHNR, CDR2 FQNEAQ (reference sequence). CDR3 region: CASSLGLLGTDTQYF. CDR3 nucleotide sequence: TGTGCCAGCAGCTTAGGTCTTTTAGGAACAGATACGCAGTATTTT.

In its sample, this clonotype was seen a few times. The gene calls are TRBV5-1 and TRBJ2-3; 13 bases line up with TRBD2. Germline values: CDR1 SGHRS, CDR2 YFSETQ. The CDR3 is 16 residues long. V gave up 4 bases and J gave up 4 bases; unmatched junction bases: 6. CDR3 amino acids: CASSPLTSGGPDTQYF. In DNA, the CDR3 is TGCGCCAGCAGCCCACTGACTAGCGGGGGGCCAGATACGCAGTATTTT.

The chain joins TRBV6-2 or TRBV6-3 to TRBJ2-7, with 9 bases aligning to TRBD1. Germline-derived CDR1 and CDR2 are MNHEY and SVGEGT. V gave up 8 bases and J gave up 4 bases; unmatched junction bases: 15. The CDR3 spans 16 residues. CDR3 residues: CASGRPRQGGRYEQYF. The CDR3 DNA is TGTGCCAGCGGGCGTCCCCGACAGGGGGGGAGATACGAGCAGTACTTC.

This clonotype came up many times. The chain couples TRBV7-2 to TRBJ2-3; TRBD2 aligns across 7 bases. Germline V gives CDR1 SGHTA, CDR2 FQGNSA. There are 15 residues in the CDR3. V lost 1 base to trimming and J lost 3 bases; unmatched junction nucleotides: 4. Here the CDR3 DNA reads TGTGCCAGCAGCTTAGTGTGGGGGGGAACAGATACGCAGTATTTT. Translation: CASSLVWGGTDTQYF.

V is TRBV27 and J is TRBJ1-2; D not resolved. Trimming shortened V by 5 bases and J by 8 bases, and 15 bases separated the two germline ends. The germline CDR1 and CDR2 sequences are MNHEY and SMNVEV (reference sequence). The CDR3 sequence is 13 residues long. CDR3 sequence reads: CASSNSRMEGYTF. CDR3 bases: TGTGCCAGCAGTAACAGTCGAATGGAAGGCTACACCTTC.

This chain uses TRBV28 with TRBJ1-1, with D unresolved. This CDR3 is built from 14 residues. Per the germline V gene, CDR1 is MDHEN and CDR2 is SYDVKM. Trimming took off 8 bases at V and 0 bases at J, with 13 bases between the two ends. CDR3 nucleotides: TGTGCCAGCCGACCACAGAGCATGAACACTGAAGCTTTCTTT. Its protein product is CASRPQSMNTEAFF.

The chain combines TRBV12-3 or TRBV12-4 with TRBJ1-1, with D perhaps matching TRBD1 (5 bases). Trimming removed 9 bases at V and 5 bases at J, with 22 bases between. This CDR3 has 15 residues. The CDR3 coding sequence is TGTGCCAGTAGCTCCCCCGCGGGGGTCGGTACTGAAGCTTTCTTT. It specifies CASSSPAGVGTEAFF.

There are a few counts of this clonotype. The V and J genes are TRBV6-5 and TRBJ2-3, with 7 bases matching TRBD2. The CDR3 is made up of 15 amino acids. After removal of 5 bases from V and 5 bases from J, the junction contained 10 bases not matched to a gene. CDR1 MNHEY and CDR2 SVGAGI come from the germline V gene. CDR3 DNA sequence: TGTGCCAGCAGTGACCTTGGCGGGGGAGGAGATACGCAGTATTTT. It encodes CASSDLGGGGDTQYF.

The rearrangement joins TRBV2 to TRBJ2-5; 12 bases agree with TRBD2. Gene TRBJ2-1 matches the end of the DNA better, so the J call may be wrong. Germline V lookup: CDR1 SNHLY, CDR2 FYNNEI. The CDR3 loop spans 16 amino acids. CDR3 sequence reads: CASSEARLAGAETQFF. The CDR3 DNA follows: TGTGCCAGCAGTGAAGCCCGACTAGCGGGGGCGGAGACCCAGTTCTTC.

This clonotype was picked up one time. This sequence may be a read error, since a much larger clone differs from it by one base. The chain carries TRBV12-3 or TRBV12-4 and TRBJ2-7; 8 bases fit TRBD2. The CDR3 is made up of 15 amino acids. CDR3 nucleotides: TGTGCCAACAGTTTAGCGGGGAGGCTCTCCTACGAGCAGTACTTC. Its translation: CANSLAGRLSYEQYF.

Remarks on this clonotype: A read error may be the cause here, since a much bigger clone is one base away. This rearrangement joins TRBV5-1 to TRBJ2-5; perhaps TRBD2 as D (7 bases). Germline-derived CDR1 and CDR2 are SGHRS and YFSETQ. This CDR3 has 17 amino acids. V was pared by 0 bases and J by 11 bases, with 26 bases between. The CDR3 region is CASSLGGGQSPQGEQYF. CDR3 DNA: TGCGCCAGCAGCTTGGGCGGGGGACAATCCCCACAAGGTGAGCAGTACTTC.

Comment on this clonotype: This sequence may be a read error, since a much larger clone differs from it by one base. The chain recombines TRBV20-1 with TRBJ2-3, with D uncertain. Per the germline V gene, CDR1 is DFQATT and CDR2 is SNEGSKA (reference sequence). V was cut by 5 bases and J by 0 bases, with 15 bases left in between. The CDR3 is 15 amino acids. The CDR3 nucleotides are TGCAGTGCTCCGCCCCTCCACACGAGCACAGATACGCAGTATTTT. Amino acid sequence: CSAPPLHTSTDTQYF.

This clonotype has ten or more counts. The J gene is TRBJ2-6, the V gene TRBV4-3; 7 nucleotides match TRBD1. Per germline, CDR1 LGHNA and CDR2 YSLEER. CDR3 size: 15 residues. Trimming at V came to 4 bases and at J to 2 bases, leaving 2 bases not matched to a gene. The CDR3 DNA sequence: TGCGCCAGCAGCCTACAGGGGACTGGGGCCAACGTCCTGACTTTC. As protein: CASSLQGTGANVLTF.

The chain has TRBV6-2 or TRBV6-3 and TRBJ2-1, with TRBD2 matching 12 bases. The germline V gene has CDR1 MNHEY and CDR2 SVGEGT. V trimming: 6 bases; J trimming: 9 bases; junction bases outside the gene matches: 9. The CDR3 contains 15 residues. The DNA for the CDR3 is TGTGCCAGCAGCCCTCTAGCGGGGGGGATTGGTGAGCAGTTCTTC. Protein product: CASSPLAGGIGEQFF.

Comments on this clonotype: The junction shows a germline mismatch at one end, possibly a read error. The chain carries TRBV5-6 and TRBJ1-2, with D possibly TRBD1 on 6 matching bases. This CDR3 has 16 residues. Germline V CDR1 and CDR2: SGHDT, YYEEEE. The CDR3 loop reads CVSSLRGTFSNYGYTF. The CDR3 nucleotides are TGTGTCAGCAGCCTAAGGGGGACATTTTCTAACTATGGCTACACCTTC.

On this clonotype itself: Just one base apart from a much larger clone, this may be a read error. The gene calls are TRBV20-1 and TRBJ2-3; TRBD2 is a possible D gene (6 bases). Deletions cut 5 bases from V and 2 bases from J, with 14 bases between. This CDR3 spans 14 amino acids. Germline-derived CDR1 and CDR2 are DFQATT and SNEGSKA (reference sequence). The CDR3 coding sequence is TGCAGTGCTCCGGGGGACCTATTCACAGATACGCAGTATTTT. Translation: CSAPGDLFTDTQYF.

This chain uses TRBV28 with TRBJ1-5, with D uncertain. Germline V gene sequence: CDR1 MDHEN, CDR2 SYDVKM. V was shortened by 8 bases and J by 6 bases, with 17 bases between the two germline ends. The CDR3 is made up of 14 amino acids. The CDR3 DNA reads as TGTGCCAGCTATGATGAAGGATCGGGTCAGCCCCAGCATTTT. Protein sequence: CASYDEGSGQPQHF.

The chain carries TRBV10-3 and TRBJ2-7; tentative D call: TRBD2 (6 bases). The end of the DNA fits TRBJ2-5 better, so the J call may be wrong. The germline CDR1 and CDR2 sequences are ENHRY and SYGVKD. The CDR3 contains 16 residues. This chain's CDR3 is CAISAEGGGSKETQYF. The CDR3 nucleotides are TGTGCCATCAGTGCCGAGGGAGGAGGGTCGAAGGAGACCCAGTACTTC.

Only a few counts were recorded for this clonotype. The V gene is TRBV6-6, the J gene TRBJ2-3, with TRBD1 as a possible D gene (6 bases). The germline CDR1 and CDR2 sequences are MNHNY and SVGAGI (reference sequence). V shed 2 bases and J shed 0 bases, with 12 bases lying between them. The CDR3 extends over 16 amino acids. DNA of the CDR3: TGTGCCAGCAGTTACGAGGACAGAGTGAGCACAGATACGCAGTATTTT. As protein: CASSYEDRVSTDTQYF.

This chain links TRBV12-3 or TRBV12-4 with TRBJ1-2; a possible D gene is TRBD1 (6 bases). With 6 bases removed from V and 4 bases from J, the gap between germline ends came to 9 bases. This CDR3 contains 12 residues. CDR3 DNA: TGTGCCAGCAGAAAGGACAGCTATGGCTACACCTTC. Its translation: CASRKDSYGYTF.